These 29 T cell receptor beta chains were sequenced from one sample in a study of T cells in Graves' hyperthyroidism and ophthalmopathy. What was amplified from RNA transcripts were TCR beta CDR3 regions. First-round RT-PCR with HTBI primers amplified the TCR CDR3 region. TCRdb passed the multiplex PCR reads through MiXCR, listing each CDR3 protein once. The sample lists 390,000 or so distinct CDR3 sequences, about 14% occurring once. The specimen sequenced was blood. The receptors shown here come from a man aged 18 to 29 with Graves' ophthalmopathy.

CDR3 region: CASSWDIGTDTQYF. The CDR3 nucleotides read TGTGCCAGCAGTTGGGACATTGGCACAGATACGCAGTATTTT. The chain uses TRBV6-2 or TRBV6-3 and TRBJ2-3; maybe TRBD1 (6 bases). The germline gives CDR1 MNHEY, CDR2 SVGEGT. With 4 bases removed from V and 1 base from J, the gap between germline ends came to 9 bases. This CDR3 has 14 residues.

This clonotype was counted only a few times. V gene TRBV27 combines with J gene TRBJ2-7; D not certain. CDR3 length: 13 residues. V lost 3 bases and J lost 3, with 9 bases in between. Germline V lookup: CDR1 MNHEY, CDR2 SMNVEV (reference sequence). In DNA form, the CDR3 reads TGTGCCAGCAGTTTGGGGTACCACTACGAGCAGTACTTC. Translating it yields CASSLGYHYEQYF.

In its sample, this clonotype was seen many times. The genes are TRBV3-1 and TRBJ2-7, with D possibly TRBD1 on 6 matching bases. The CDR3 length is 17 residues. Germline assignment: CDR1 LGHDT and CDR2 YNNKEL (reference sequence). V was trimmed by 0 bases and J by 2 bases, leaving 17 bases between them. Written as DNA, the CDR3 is TGTGCCAGCAGCCAAGAAGGCAGGACAGATTATACCTACGAGCAGTACTTC. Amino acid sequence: CASSQEGRTDYTYEQYF.

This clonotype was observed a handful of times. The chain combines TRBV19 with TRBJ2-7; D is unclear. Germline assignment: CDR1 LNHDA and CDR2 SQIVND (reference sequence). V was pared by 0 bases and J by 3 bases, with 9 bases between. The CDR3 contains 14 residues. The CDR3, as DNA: TGTGCCAGTAGTATAGATGTTAACGGCTACGAGCAGTACTTC. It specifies CASSIDVNGYEQYF.

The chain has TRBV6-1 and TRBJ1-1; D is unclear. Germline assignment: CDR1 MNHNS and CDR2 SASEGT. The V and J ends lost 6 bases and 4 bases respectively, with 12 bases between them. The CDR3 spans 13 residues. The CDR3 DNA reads TGTGCCAGCAGCCTTTCGGAGGCCACTGAAGCTTTCTTT. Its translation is CASSLSEATEAFF.

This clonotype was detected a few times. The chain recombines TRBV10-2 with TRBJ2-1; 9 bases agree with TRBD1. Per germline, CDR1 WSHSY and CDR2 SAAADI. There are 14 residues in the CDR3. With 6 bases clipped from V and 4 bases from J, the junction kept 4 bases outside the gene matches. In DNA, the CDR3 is TGCGCCAGCAGACACAGGGGGCGGTACAATGAGCAGTTCTTC. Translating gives CASRHRGRYNEQFF.

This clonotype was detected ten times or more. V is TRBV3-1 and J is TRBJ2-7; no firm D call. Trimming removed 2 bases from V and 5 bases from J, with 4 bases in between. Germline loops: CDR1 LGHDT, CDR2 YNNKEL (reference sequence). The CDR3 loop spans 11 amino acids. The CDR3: CASSQIDEQYF. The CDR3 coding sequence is TGTGCCAGCAGCCAAATAGACGAGCAGTACTTC.

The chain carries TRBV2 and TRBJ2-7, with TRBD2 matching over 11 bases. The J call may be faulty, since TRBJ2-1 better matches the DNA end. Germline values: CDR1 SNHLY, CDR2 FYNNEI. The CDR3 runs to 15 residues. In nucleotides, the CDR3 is TGTGCCAGCAGTACCCCGGGACTAGCGGTCAATGAGCAGTTCTTC. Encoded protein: CASSTPGLAVNEQFF.

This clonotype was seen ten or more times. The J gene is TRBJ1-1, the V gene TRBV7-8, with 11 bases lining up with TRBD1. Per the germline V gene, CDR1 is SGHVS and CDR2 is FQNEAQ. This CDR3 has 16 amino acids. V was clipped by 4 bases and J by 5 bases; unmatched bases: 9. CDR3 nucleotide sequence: TGTGCCAGCAGCTACGGACAGGGGGCGTTGGGAACTGAAGCTTTCTTT. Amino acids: CASSYGQGALGTEAFF.

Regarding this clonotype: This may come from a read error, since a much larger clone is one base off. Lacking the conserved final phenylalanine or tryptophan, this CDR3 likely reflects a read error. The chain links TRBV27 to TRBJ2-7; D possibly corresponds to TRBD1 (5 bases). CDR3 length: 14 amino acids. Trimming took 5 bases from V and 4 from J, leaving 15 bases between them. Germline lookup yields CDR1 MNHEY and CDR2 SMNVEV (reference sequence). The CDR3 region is CASSQGNTPYEQYL. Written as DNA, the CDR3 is TGTGCCAGCAGTCAGGGAAACACCCCGTACGAGCAGTACCTC.

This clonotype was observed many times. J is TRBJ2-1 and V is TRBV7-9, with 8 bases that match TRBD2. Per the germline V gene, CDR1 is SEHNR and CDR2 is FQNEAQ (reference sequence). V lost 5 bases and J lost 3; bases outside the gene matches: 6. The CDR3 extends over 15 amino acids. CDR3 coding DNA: TGTGCCAGCAGCCCACGGGAGGGCGACTACAATGAGCAGTTCTTC. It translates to CASSPREGDYNEQFF.

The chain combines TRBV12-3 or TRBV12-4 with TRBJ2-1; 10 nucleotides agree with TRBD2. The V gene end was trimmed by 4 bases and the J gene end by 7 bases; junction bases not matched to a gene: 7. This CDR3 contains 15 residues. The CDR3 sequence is CASSSPGLAWNEQFF. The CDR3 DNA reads TGTGCCAGCAGTTCCCCGGGACTAGCGTGGAATGAGCAGTTCTTC.

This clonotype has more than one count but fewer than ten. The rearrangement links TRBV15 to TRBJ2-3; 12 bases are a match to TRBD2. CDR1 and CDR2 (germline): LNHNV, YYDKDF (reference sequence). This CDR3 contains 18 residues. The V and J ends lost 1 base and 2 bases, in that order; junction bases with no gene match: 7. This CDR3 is CATSRGTSGTLYTDTQYF. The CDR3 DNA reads TGTGCCACCAGCAGAGGGACTAGCGGGACCCTCTACACAGATACGCAGTATTTT.

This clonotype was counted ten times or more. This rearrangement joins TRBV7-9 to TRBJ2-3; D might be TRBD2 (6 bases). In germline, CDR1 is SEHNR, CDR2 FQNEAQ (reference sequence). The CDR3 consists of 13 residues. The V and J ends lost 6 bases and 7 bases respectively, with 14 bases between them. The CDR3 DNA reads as TGTGCCAGCAGTCTAGGGGAGGCAAATACGCAGTATTTT. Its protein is CASSLGEANTQYF.

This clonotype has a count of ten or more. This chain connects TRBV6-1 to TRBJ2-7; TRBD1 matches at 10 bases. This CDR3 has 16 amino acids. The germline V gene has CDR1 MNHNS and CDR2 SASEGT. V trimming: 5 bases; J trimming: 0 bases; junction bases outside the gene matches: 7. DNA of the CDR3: TGTGCCAGCAGTTACCCGGGACAGGGGAGCTCCTACGAGCAGTACTTC. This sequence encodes CASSYPGQGSSYEQYF.

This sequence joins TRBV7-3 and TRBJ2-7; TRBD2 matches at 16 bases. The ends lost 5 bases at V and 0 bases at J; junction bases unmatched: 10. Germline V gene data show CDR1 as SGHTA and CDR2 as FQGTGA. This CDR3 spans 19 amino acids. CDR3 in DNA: TGTGCCAGCAGCCAACCGGGACTAGCGGGAGGGAGTAGCTCCTACGAGCAGTACTTC. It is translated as CASSQPGLAGGSSSYEQYF.

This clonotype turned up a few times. Written as DNA, the CDR3 is TGTGCCAGCAGTCTAACCCCGGGGAGTACAGATACGCAGTATTTT. It encodes CASSLTPGSTDTQYF. The chain joins TRBV28 to TRBJ2-3; TRBD2 might be the D (5 bases). CDR1 is MDHEN and CDR2 is SYDVKM in the germline V gene. V was cut by 5 bases and J by 3 bases, with 15 bases left in between. This CDR3 has 15 residues.

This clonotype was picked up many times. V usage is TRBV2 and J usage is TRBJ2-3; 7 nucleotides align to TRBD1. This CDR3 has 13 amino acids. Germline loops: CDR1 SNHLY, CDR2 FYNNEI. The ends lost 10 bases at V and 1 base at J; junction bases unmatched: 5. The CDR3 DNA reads TGTGCCAACACAGGGGTGCGCACAGATACGCAGTATTTT. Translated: CANTGVRTDTQYF.

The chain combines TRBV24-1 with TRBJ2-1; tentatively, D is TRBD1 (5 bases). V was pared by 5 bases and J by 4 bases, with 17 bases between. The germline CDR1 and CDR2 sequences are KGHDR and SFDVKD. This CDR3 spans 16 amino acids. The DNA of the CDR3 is TGTGCCACCAGTGTAAAGAAGACAGATCTTTACAATGAGCAGTTCTTC. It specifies CATSVKKTDLYNEQFF.

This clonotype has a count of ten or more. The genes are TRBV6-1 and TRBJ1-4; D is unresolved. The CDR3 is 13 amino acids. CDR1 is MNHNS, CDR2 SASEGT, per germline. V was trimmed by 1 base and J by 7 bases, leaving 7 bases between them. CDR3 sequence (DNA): TGTGCCAGCAGTGAAGTGGACGGTGAAAAACTGTTTTTT. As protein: CASSEVDGEKLFF.

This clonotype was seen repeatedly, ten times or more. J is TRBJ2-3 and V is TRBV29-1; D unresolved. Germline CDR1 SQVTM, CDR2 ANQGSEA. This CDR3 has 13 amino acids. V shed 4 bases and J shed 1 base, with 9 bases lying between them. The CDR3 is CSVVLAGTDTQYF. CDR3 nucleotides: TGCAGCGTTGTATTAGCTGGCACAGATACGCAGTATTTT.

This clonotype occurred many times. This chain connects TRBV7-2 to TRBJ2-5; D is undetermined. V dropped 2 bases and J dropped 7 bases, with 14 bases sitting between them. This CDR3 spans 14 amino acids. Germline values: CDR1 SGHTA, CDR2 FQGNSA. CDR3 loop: CASSLNGQYGTQYF. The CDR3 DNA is TGTGCCAGCAGCTTAAATGGCCAGTATGGGACCCAGTACTTC.

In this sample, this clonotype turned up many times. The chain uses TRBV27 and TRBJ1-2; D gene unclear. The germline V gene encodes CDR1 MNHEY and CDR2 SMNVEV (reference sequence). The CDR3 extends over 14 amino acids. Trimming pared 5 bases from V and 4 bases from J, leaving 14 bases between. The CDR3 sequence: CASSNTAVLYGYTF. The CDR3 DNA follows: TGTGCCAGCAGTAACACAGCCGTCCTCTATGGCTACACCTTC.

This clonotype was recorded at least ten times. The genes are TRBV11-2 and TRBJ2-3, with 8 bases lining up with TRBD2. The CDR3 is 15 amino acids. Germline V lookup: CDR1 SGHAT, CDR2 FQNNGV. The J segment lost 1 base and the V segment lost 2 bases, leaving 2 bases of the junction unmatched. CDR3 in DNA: TGTGCCAGCAGCTTAAGAGCGGGGGGCACAGATACGCAGTATTTT. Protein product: CASSLRAGGTDTQYF.

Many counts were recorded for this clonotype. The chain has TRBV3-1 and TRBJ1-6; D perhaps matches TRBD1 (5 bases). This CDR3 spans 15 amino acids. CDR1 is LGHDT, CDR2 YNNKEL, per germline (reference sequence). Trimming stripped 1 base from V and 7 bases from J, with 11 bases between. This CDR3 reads CASSQGGAENSPLHF. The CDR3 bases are TGTGCCAGCAGCCAAGGAGGGGCAGAGAATTCACCCCTCCACTTT. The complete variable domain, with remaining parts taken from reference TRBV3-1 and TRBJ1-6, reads DTAVSQTPKYLVTQMGNDKSIKCEQNLGHDTMYWYKQDSKKFLKIMFSYNNKELIINETVPNRFSPKSPDKAHLNLHINSLELGDSAVYFCASSQGGAENSPLHFGNGTRLTVT.

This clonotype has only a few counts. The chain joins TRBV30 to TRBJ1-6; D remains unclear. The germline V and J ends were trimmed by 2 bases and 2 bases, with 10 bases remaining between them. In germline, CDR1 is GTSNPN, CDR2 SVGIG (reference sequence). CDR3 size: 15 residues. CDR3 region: CAWSFAGPYNSPLHF. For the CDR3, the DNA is TGTGCCTGGAGTTTTGCAGGTCCCTATAATTCACCCCTCCACTTT. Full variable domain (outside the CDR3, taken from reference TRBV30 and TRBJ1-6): SQTIHQWPATLVQPVGSPLSLECTVEGTSNPNLYWYRQAAGRGLQLLFYSVGIGQISSEVPQNLSASRPQDRQFILSSKKLLLSDSGFYLCAWSFAGPYNSPLHFGNGTRLTVT.

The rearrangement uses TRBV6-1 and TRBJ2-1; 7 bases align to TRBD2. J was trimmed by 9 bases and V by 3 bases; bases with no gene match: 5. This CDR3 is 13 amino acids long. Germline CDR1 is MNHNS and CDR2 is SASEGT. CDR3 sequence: CASSDRLAGEQFF. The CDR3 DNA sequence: TGTGCCAGCAGTGACCGACTAGCCGGTGAGCAGTTCTTC.

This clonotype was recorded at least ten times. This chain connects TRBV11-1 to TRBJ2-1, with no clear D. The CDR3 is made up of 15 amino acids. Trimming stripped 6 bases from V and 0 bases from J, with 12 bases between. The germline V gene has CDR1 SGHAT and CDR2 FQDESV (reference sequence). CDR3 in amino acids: CASSYDPSSYNEQFF. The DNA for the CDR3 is TGTGCCAGCAGTTATGACCCTAGCTCCTACAATGAGCAGTTCTTC.

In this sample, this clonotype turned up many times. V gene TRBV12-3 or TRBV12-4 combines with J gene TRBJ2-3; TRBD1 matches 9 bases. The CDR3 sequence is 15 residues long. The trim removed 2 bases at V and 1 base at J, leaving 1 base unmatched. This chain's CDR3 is CASSLRTGGTDTQYF. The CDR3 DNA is TGTGCCAGCAGTTTACGGACAGGGGGCACAGATACGCAGTATTTT.